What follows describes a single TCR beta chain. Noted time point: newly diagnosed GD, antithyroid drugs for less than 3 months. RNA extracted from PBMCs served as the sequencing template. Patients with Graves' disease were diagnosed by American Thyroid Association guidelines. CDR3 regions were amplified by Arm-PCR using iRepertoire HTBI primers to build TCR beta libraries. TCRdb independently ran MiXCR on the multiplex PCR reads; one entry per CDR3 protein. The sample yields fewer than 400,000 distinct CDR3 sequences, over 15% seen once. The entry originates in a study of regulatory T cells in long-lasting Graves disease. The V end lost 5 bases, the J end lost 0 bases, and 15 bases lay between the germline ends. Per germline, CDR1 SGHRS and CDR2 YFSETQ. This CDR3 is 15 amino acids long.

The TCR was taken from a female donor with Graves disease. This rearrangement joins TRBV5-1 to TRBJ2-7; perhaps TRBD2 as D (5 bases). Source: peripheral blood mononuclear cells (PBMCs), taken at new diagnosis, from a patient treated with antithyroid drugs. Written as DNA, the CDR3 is TGCGCCAGCAGTACCGAGGGATCCCTCTCCTACGAGCAGTACTTC. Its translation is CASSTEGSLSYEQYF.